The T cell receptor beta chain under discussion was sequenced for a study of blood T cell repertoires in COVID-19. As for the study in general: Collection of acute and convalescent COVID-19 samples took place in the United States, Italy and Spain.

Profiling relied on immunoSEQ multiplex PCR, and the TCRdb table lists in-frame clones only, not all of them. The data contain about 440,000 clones, about 91% of them singletons. Seattle participants joined during active infection and were tracked over time. This clone was seen a single time. The CDR3 is 13 residues long. V lost 6 bases to trimming and J lost 5 bases, with 13 bases between them. Sequencing was carried out using peripheral blood. The chain employs TRBV12-3 or TRBV12-4 and TRBJ2-5; D is perhaps TRBD2 (5 bases). The TCR sequence derives from a woman aged 45-65 years with COVID-19, enrolled during active disease. The CDR3 bases are TGTGCCAGCAGCCCTAACTGGGAGGAGACCCAGTACTTC. Protein product: CASSPNWEETQYF.